The source of this TCR beta chain is a study of blood T cell repertoires in COVID-19. Across the whole study: From T cells, B-cell-depleted T cells, or PBMCs came the material, which was cDNA or gDNA.

The table came from immunoSEQ multiplex PCR; TCRdb's copy has only in-frame clones and leaves some out. The repertoire holds approximately 160,000 clones, with 84% as singletons. V was trimmed by 0 bases and J by 8 bases, leaving 13 bases between them. Germline lookup yields CDR1 LNHDA and CDR2 SQIVND (reference sequence). The CDR3 runs 15 residues. V usage is TRBV19 and J usage is TRBJ1-4, with D possibly TRBD1 on 6 matching bases. Source material: peripheral blood. This sequence originates from a woman between 50 and 59 years old in a cohort sampled during active or convalescent COVID-19. The CDR3 nucleotides are TGTGCCAGTAGTATAGATCTAACCACAGGGGAAAAACTGTTTTTT. Translated: CASSIDLTTGEKLFF.